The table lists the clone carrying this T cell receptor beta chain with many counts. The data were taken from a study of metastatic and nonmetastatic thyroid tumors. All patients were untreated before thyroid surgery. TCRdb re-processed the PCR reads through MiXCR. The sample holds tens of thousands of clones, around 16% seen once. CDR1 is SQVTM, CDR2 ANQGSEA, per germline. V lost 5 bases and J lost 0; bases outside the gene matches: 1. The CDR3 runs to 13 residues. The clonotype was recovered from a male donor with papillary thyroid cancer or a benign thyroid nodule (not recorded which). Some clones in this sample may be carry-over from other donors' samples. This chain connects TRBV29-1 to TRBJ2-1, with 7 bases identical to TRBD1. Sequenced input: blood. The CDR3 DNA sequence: TGCAGCGTTTCAGGGGGCTCCTACAATGAGCAGTTCTTC. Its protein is CSVSGGSYNEQFF.